This passage covers 21 T cell receptor beta chains from one sample sequenced in a study of post-analysis software for immune sequencing data. Researchers reported that TCR beta cDNA libraries carried unique molecular identifiers. MiXCR, run by TCRdb on the PCR reads, gives a single entry per CDR3 protein. Of 150,000 to 200,000 distinct CDR3 sequences in the sample, 36% were seen once. Sequenced material: blood, taken after autologous hematopoietic stem cell transplantation. These receptors all come from a girl aged 10 to 17 with multiple sclerosis.

J is TRBJ2-7 and V is TRBV4-3, with D uncertain. V was trimmed by 1 base and J by 0 bases, leaving 7 bases between them. This CDR3 region has 14 residues. Germline CDR1 LGHNA, CDR2 YSLEER. The CDR3 DNA follows: TGCGCCAGCAGCCAAGGATCAGGCTCCTACGAGCAGTACTTC. It codes for CASSQGSGSYEQYF.

This chain uses TRBV11-3 with TRBJ2-5; D might be TRBD1 (8 bases). The CDR3 is made up of 14 amino acids. Trimming cost V 5 bases and J 5 bases, with 15 bases left between them. The germline V gene encodes CDR1 SGHNT and CDR2 YENEEA. As DNA, the CDR3 is TGTGCCAGCAGCAACACAGGGGGAGGGGAGACCCAGTACTTC. It encodes CASSNTGGGETQYF.

This clonotype was recorded a few times. The chain is built from TRBV7-9 and TRBJ1-2; D remains unclear. V gave up 2 bases and J gave up 8 bases, with 15 bases separating them. This CDR3 comprises 14 residues. Germline V CDR1 and CDR2: SEHNR, FQNEAQ (reference sequence). The CDR3 DNA reads as TGTGCCAGCAGCTTAACCCAAACAGCAAGGGGCTACACCTTC. Protein sequence: CASSLTQTARGYTF. Full variable domain (rest looked up from reference TRBV7-9 and TRBJ1-2): DTGVSQNPRHKITKRGQNVTFRCDPISEHNRLYWYRQTLGQGPEFLTYFQNEAQLEKSRLLSDRFSAERPKGSFSTLEIQRTEQGDSAMYLCASSLTQTARGYTFGSGTRLTVV.

The gene calls are TRBV29-1 and TRBJ2-7, with 7 nucleotides matching TRBD2. The CDR3 covers 13 residues. V dropped 6 bases and J dropped 3; count of bases not matched to a gene: 8. Germline loops: CDR1 SQVTM, CDR2 ANQGSEA. CDR3: CSVPGGDGYEQYF. CDR3 bases: TGCAGCGTCCCGGGAGGAGACGGCTACGAGCAGTACTTC.

This clonotype was seen more than once but under ten times. The chain joins TRBV30 to TRBJ2-2, with D uncertain. CDR1 GTSNPN and CDR2 SVGIG come from the germline V gene (reference sequence). The germline V and J ends were trimmed by 1 base and 3 bases, with 12 bases remaining between them. The CDR3 spans 15 residues. The CDR3 region has the DNA TGTGCCTGGAGTGACGTTTCCCAACACACCGGGGAGCTGTTTTTT. Amino acid sequence: CAWSDVSQHTGELFF.

This clonotype was observed a handful of times. The J gene is TRBJ2-1, the V gene TRBV28, with 7 nucleotides matching TRBD2. The end of the DNA aligns better with TRBJ2-7, so the J call may be wrong. Germline V CDR1 and CDR2: MDHEN, SYDVKM. This CDR3 has 16 amino acids. The CDR3 bases are TGTGCCAGCAGTACCCTAATGACTAGCAGCTACAATGAGCAGTACTTC. This codes for CASSTLMTSSYNEQYF.

As to this clonotype: This likely comes from a read error, as the CDR3 has no conserved phenylalanine or tryptophan at its end. J is TRBJ1-2 and V is TRBV7-2; 10 bases are shared with TRBD1. V lost 4 bases and J lost 4; bases outside the gene matches: 6. The CDR3 is 15 residues long. Germline V gives CDR1 SGHTA, CDR2 FQGNSA. The CDR3 DNA follows: TGTGCCAGCAGCTGGCGGACAGGGGGGGCCTATGGCTACACCTAC. It codes for CASSWRTGGAYGYTY.

The chain uses TRBV5-1 and TRBJ2-4; 10 bases fit TRBD2. The CDR3 sequence is 14 residues long. Germline-derived CDR1 and CDR2 are SGHRS and YFSETQ. V gave up 1 base and J gave up 13 bases; unmatched junction bases: 8. In DNA form, the CDR3 reads TGCGCCAGCAGCTTGAGGCTAGCGGGAGAAGAGCAGTACTTC. Translation: CASSLRLAGEEQYF.

This rearrangement joins TRBV7-2 to TRBJ2-7; no clear D gene. There are 12 residues in the CDR3. Germline assignment: CDR1 SGHTA and CDR2 FQGNSA. V was clipped by 5 bases and J by 3 bases, with 8 bases between them. The CDR3 here is CASSPRIYEQYF. Written as DNA, the CDR3 is TGTGCCAGCAGCCCGCGGATCTACGAGCAGTACTTC.

This clonotype was detected a few times. Compared with germline, one end of the junction differs, possibly owing to a read error. The V gene is TRBV18, the J gene TRBJ2-7, with TRBD1 matching 9 bases. CDR1 and CDR2 (germline): KGHSH, LQKENI. The CDR3 extends over 16 amino acids. The CDR3 nucleotides are TGTGCCAGCTCTCCACTGGGGACAGGGACCTCCTACGAGCAGTACTTC. Its protein is CASSPLGTGTSYEQYF.

The chain has TRBV20-1 and TRBJ2-1, with 11 bases that match TRBD2. The DNA end is more similar to TRBJ2-7, so the J call may be wrong. In germline, CDR1 is DFQATT, CDR2 SNEGSKA (reference sequence). The CDR3 covers 19 residues. The DNA for the CDR3 is TGCAGTGCTAGAGGGCCCACCGGGACTAGCGGCCAGTCCTACAATGAGCAGTACTTC. Protein: CSARGPTGTSGQSYNEQYF.

A few counts support this clonotype. The gene calls are TRBV5-1 and TRBJ2-3, with unresolved D. Per germline, CDR1 SGHRS and CDR2 YFSETQ. The CDR3 extends over 15 amino acids. Trimming cost V 0 bases and J 2 bases, with 10 bases left between them. Here the CDR3 reads CASSLADGITDTQYF. CDR3 sequence (DNA): TGCGCCAGCAGCTTGGCTGACGGTATCACAGATACGCAGTATTTT.

This clonotype came up many times. The V and J genes are TRBV9 and TRBJ2-7, with D perhaps TRBD1 or TRBD2 (7 bases each). Germline assignment: CDR1 SGDLS and CDR2 YYNGEE. The CDR3 is made up of 14 amino acids. V was pared by 4 bases and J by 5 bases, with 16 bases between. CDR3 sequence (DNA): TGTGCCAGCAGCCCCAGACAGGGAGGGGACGAGCAGTACTTC. Its protein product is CASSPRQGGDEQYF.

The chain carries TRBV14 and TRBJ1-2; D not certain. Germline loops: CDR1 SGHDN, CDR2 FVKESK. This CDR3 has 13 amino acids. V lost 1 base and J lost 4, with 7 bases in between. The CDR3: CASSQAVSYGYTF. DNA for the CDR3: TGTGCCAGCAGCCAAGCCGTGAGCTATGGCTACACCTTC.

The chain carries TRBV20-1 and TRBJ1-2; TRBD1 might be the D (6 bases). Germline CDR1 is DFQATT and CDR2 is SNEGSKA (reference sequence). With 2 bases removed from V and 2 bases from J, the gap between germline ends came to 18 bases. This CDR3 has 16 residues. Here the CDR3 DNA reads TGCAGTGCTAGAACGGGGGGCGGTTCTAAGAACTATGGCTACACCTTC. This encodes CSARTGGGSKNYGYTF.

The chain uses TRBV28 and TRBJ2-7, with 13 nucleotides matching TRBD2. The CDR3 length is 16 residues. The V and J ends lost 0 bases and 10 bases, in that order; junction bases with no gene match: 9. Germline CDR1 is MDHEN and CDR2 is SYDVKM. The CDR3 bases are TGTGCCAGCAGTTTATGGGGGACTAGCGGGATTGAGGCCCAGTACTTC. Encoded protein: CASSLWGTSGIEAQYF.

V and J are TRBV20-1 and TRBJ2-3, with 11 bases fitting TRBD2. Germline trimming cut 5 bases from V and 4 bases from J; bases unmatched to any gene: 8. Germline CDR1 is DFQATT and CDR2 is SNEGSKA (reference sequence). CDR3 size: 15 residues. CDR3 in amino acids: CSAVLAGGVPDTQYF. CDR3 DNA: TGCAGTGCTGTGCTAGCGGGAGGCGTCCCAGATACGCAGTATTTT.

CDR3 loop: CSVELGQGAAEAFF. CDR3 bases: TGCAGCGTTGAACTCGGGCAGGGGGCCGCTGAAGCTTTCTTT. V usage is TRBV29-1 and J usage is TRBJ1-1; 8 bases match TRBD1. V gave up 2 bases and J gave up 6 bases; unmatched junction bases: 8. Germline CDR1 is SQVTM and CDR2 is ANQGSEA. CDR3 length equals 14 residues.

This chain links TRBV7-8 with TRBJ2-7; D is ambiguous. V was clipped by 5 bases and J by 3 bases, with 14 bases between them. There are 14 residues in the CDR3. Germline V CDR1 and CDR2: SGHVS, FQNEAQ. CDR3 in amino acids: CASSLGLQLYEQYF. The CDR3 DNA is TGTGCCAGCAGCCTAGGTTTGCAGCTCTACGAGCAGTACTTC.

Ten or more counts support this clonotype. The V and J genes are TRBV20-1 and TRBJ2-7; D uncertain. CDR3 length: 13 amino acids. CDR1 DFQATT and CDR2 SNEGSKA come from the germline V gene (reference sequence). Deletions cut 1 base from V and 3 bases from J, with 10 bases between. The CDR3 is CSARGLADYEQYF. The CDR3 region has the DNA TGCAGTGCTAGAGGACTGGCCGACTACGAGCAGTACTTC.

The chain uses TRBV7-9 and TRBJ2-3, with 7 bases lining up with TRBD2. CDR1 and CDR2 from the germline V gene are SEHNR and FQNEAQ (reference sequence). J was trimmed by 3 bases and V by 6 bases; bases with no gene match: 12. The CDR3 sequence is 16 residues long. The CDR3 loop is CASRKGLLASTDTQYF. The CDR3 bases are TGTGCCAGCAGAAAGGGACTACTAGCGAGTACAGATACGCAGTATTTT.